The following is a T cell receptor (beta chain) sequence with its context. Its antigen remains unidentified. The method was immunoSEQ multiplex PCR; TCRdb's version includes in-frame clones alone and lacks a portion of them. The repertoire has around 80,000 clones, approximately 91% of them found once; the top ten carry 9.5% to 13%. Germline V gene data show CDR1 as MNHEY and CDR2 as SVGAGI. Trimming left V 7 bases short and J 0 bases short, with 10 bases between. The CDR3 has 14 amino acids. This sample is drawn from a study of T cell responses to AZD1222 COVID-19 vaccine. At the level of the study: Second doses that came at about 4 or about 12 weeks were put together.

Study-level findings and limits: Vaccine-related CD4 TCRs covered spike, predominating at 160-218 and 743-854. The study found Spike-specific TCR breadth and depth rose after two AZD1222 doses.

The chain employs TRBV6-5 and TRBJ1-5; no firm D call. Sequences were derived from peripheral blood, sampled on day 0 of AZD1222 vaccination. This clonotype was sampled from an adult in good health. The CDR3 DNA reads as TGTGCCAGCACCGCGCTTCATAGCAATCAGCCCCAGCATTTT. Amino acid sequence: CASTALHSNQPQHF.